This T cell receptor beta chain was profiled in a study of blood T cell repertoires in COVID-19. Germline CDR1 SNHLY, CDR2 FYNNEI. V shed 5 bases, J shed 7 bases, and the junction held 10 bases outside the gene matches. The CDR3 extends over 15 amino acids. Participants came from about 24 US areas, aged about 18 to 89 years. In the 2 weeks before study entry, exposed participants met a COVID-19 case, which was PCR-confirmed or clinician-diagnosed. Sequenced by immunoSEQ multiplex PCR; TCRdb stores in-frame clones only, minus some. This sample has about 210,000 clones, with less than 90% found just once.

This chain links TRBV2 with TRBJ1-5; 8 bases line up with TRBD1. Source material: PBMCs or T cells enriched from blood (not recorded which). The clonotype comes from a woman aged 25 to 45 who had been exposed to COVID-19. CDR3 loop: CASSSVDRGYQPQHF. CDR3 DNA: TGTGCCAGCAGTTCAGTAGACAGGGGTTACCAGCCCCAGCATTTT.